This T cell receptor (beta chain) was captured by sequencing in a study of CXCR3-negative and CXCR3-positive naive CD8 T cells. Study context: Each library gave roughly 1.4 +/- 0.3 million of approximately 150 million TRB reads.

With regard to this clonotype: The antigen is undetermined.

Findings of the study overall: The study found that naive CXCR3-negative and CXCR3-positive cells shared TRBV-TRBJ usage, while memory cells differed. TRB CDR3s of CXCR3-positive naive cells were more hydrophobic than those of CXCR3-negative naive cells. Each naive subset displayed comparably high diversity, whereas memory CD8+ cells displayed much lower diversity. TRB CDR3 properties indicated TCR strength, while surface CD5 was similar across naive subsets.

CDR1 is SQVTM and CDR2 is ANQGSEA in the germline V gene. The CDR3 length is 15 residues. TRB cDNA libraries were made by UMI-labeled 5' RACE. TCRdb re-called the 5' RACE reads and shows each CDR3 protein once, DNA omitted. This sample's clone table lists tens of thousands of distinct CDR3 sequences. The receptor comes from a human donor in good health. Some clones in this sample may be carry-over from other donors' samples. The material sequenced was naive CXCR3+ CD8+ T cells from blood. This sample's subset: CD45RO-CCR7+CD27+CD95- naive CD8+ T cells expressing CXCR3 (TNR3+). The rearrangement joins TRBV29-1 to TRBJ2-1; TCRdb indicates TRBD1, and absent DNA this call remains unverified. The CDR3 here is CSVVPGTGTYNEQFF.